Below, 8 T cell receptor beta chains from the same sample are listed, as sequenced in a study of breast tumors, draining lymph nodes, adjacent tissues (dated by TCRdb to the mid-2010s). The axillary draining lymph nodes of breast cancer patients were the source of the lymph node samples. Library construction relied on multiplex PCR. The sequencing machine was an Illumina HiSeq 2000. TCRdb trimmed public reads at Q25 via fastp, called clones via MiXCR and kept in-frame beta chains. Rows with one shared CDR3 protein collapse into an entry with the most common genes and DNA. This sample gives some 130,000 distinct CDR3 sequences in total; about 20% of them show up just once. The ten largest clones represent 3% to 4% of the sample. Sequencing was carried out using axillary lymph node tissue. The receptors come from a female donor with breast cancer. Some clones in this sample may be carry-over from other donors' samples.

The sample holds many counts of this clonotype. The gene calls are TRBV5-1 and TRBJ1-4; TRBD1 matches 9 bases. The CDR3 loop spans 15 amino acids. V was pared by 2 bases and J by 4 bases, with 3 bases of the junction left unmatched. Germline V gene sequence: CDR1 SGHRS, CDR2 YFSETQ. CDR3 region: CASSLTGGGNEKLFF. CDR3 DNA: TGCGCCAGCAGCTTAACAGGGGGCGGTAATGAAAAACTGTTTTTT.

The table lists this clonotype with many counts. The chain links TRBV25-1 to TRBJ2-7; D gene unclear. CDR3 size: 13 residues. V was shortened by 5 bases and J by 3 bases, with 11 bases between the two germline ends. Per the germline V gene, CDR1 is MGHDK and CDR2 is SYGVNS. The CDR3 region has the DNA TGTGCCAGCAGTCCGCCGGGTCTCTACGAGCAGTACTTC. Its translation is CASSPPGLYEQYF.

The rearrangement joins TRBV19 to TRBJ1-4; D not certain. Trimming stripped 1 base from V and 2 bases from J, with 8 bases between. This CDR3 has 15 amino acids. The germline V gene encodes CDR1 LNHDA and CDR2 SQIVND (reference sequence). The CDR3: CASSIGAWTNEKLFF. The CDR3, as DNA: TGTGCCAGTAGTATAGGCGCCTGGACTAATGAAAAACTGTTTTTT.

This clonotype was detected ten times or more. This chain connects TRBV19 to TRBJ1-4; D unresolved. The CDR3 covers 16 residues. CDR1 and CDR2 (germline): LNHDA, SQIVND (reference sequence). The V end lost 0 bases, the J end lost 14 bases, and 22 bases lay between the germline ends. The CDR3 protein is CASSIDLLPGVKRLFF. The DNA for the CDR3 is TGTGCCAGTAGTATAGATCTCTTGCCTGGGGTAAAACGGCTGTTTTTT.

This clonotype was seen ten or more times. The chain is built from TRBV11-3 and TRBJ1-3, with D uncertain. This CDR3 has 14 residues. Germline values: CDR1 SGHNT, CDR2 YENEEA. V was shortened by 1 base and J by 2 bases, with 6 bases between the two germline ends. CDR3 sequence (DNA): TGTGCCAGCAGCTTAGGAGGGACTGGAAACACCATATATTTT. This codes for CASSLGGTGNTIYF.

This clonotype has only one observation. A single base separates this from a much larger clone, so it may be a read error. The rearrangement uses TRBV19 and TRBJ1-2; 8 nucleotides match TRBD1. The germline V gene has CDR1 LNHDA and CDR2 SQIVND (reference sequence). The trim removed 3 bases at V and 8 bases at J, leaving 8 bases unmatched. This CDR3 has 14 amino acids. CDR3 residues: CASSMGAGGSGYTF. As DNA, the CDR3 is TGTGCCAGTAGTATGGGAGCAGGGGGCAGCGGCTACACCTTC.

This clonotype was detected ten times or more. V is TRBV7-8 and J is TRBJ2-7, with 14 bases lining up with TRBD2. The CDR3 covers 17 residues. CDR1 is SGHVS and CDR2 is FQNEAQ in the germline V gene. V trimming: 2 bases; J trimming: 3 bases; junction bases outside the gene matches: 6. The CDR3 sequence: CASSLRLAGGVGYEQYF. CDR3 bases: TGTGCCAGCAGCTTAAGACTAGCGGGAGGGGTAGGCTACGAGCAGTACTTC.

The sample holds many counts of this clonotype. The CDR3 is CASTRTGGNQPQHF. The CDR3 nucleotides read TGTGCCAGTACTAGGACAGGGGGCAATCAGCCCCAGCATTTT. The chain couples TRBV19 to TRBJ1-5; 9 bases are shared with TRBD1. The germline V gene has CDR1 LNHDA and CDR2 SQIVND (reference sequence). J lost 2 bases, V lost 7 bases, and 3 bases had no gene match. CDR3 length: 14 residues.